This T cell receptor (beta chain) was observed in a study of blood T cells in healthy people across ages. This CDR3 spans 14 amino acids. CDR1 LGHDT and CDR2 YNNKEL come from the germline V gene (reference sequence). V dropped 5 bases and J dropped 8; count of bases not matched to a gene: 8. For the second PCR, which ran for about 7 to 11 cycles, a sample-barcoded 5' primer and a J-beta primer mix were used. The template-switch adaptor, which had 12 random nucleotides, put a tag on each cDNA molecule. MiXCR, applied by TCRdb to the 5' RACE reads, yields one record per CDR3 protein. This table holds around 1.5 million distinct CDR3 sequences, 59% found once. Study-level findings and limits: Shifts in expanded clonotypes may have been confounded by donor CMV status, which was unknown.

About this clonotype itself: What it binds is unknown.

What was sequenced was blood. V gene TRBV3-1 combines with J gene TRBJ1-2; 10 positions agree with TRBD1. The receptor comes from a man in his late teens or twenties in good health. The CDR3 DNA follows: TGTGCCAGCAGCGGGACCGGGACAGGGGACGGCTACACCTTC. Translated, it gives CASSGTGTGDGYTF.